The rows below give T cell receptor beta chains drawn from one sample of a study of T cell responses to AZD1222 COVID-19 vaccine. The assay was immunoSEQ multiplex PCR, and TCRdb's table has in-frame clones only and misses some. Of roughly 100,000 clones listed, almost 90% are singletons. This specimen was peripheral blood, taken on day 0 of AZD1222 vaccination. These receptors all stem from an adult in good health. The conserved cysteine and the conserved F or W are not part of the CDR3 here. Each record gives: V gene, J gene, CDR3 protein.

v_call: TRBV3-1/TRBV3-2
j_call: TRBJ1-2
cdr3_aa: ASSHLDRTDYGYT

v_call: TRBV5-1
j_call: TRBJ2-3
cdr3_aa: ASSLDRPDTQY

v_call: TRBV19
j_call: TRBJ1-6
cdr3_aa: ASTTDSTGSPLH

v_call: TRBV27
j_call: TRBJ2-1
cdr3_aa: ASRRLAGEYNEQF

v_call: TRBV12-3/TRBV12-4
j_call: TRBJ1-1
cdr3_aa: ASSSPANTEAF

v_call: TRBV4-2
j_call: TRBJ1-6
cdr3_aa: ASSQDGTGDYNSPLH

v_call: TRBV3-1/TRBV3-2
j_call: TRBJ2-1
cdr3_aa: ASSQVNNDWF

v_call: TRBV5-1
j_call: TRBJ1-3
cdr3_aa: ASSSAPGNTIY

v_call: TRBV18
j_call: TRBJ1-1
cdr3_aa: ASSESTVNTEAF

v_call: TRBV12-3/TRBV12-4
j_call: TRBJ1-5
cdr3_aa: ASSLVDGPQH

v_call: TRBV19
j_call: TRBJ2-5
cdr3_aa: ASSAQKETQY

v_call: TRBV18
j_call: TRBJ1-2
cdr3_aa: ASSPRSGTQVFEGGYT

v_call: TRBV5-6
j_call: TRBJ1-1
cdr3_aa: ASSLVGRNTEAF

v_call: TRBV27
j_call: TRBJ1-6
cdr3_aa: ASSPTGVYSPLH

v_call: TRBV6-2/TRBV6-3
j_call: TRBJ2-3
cdr3_aa: ASSTPRNTLTDTQY